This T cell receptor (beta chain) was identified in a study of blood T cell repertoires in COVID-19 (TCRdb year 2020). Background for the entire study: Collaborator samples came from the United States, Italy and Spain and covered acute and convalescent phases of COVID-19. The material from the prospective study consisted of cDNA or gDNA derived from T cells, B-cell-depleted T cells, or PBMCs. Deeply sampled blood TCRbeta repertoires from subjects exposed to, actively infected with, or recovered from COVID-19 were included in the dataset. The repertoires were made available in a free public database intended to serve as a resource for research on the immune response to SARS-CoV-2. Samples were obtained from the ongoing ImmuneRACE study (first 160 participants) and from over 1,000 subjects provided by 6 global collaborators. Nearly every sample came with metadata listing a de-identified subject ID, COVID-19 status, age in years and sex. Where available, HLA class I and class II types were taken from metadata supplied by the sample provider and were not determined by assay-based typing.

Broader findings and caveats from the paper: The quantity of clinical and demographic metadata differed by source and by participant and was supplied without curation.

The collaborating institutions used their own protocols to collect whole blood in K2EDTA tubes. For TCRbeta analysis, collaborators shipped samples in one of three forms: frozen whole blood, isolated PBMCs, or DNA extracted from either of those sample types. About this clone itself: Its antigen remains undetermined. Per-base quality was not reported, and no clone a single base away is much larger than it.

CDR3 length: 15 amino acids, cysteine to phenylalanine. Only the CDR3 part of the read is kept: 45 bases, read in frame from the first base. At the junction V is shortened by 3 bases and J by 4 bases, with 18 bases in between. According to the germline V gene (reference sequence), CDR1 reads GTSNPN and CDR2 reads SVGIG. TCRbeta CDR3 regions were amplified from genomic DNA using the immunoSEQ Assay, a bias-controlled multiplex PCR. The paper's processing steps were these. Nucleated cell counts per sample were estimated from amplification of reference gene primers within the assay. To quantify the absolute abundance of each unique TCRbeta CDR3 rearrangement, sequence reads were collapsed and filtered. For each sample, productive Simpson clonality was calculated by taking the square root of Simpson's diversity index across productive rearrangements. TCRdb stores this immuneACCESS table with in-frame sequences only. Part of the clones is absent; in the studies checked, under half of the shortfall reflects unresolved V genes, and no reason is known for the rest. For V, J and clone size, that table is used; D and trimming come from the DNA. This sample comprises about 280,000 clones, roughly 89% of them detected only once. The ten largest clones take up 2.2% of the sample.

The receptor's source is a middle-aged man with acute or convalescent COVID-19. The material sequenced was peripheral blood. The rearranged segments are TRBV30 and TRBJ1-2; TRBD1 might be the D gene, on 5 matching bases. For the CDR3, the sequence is CAWSLTQAGPYGYTF. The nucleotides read TGTGCCTGGAGCCTAACTCAGGCAGGGCCCTATGGCTACACCTTC. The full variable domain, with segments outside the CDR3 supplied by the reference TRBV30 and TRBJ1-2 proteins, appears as SQTIHQWPATLVQPVGSPLSLECTVEGTSNPNLYWYRQAAGRGLQLLFYSVGIGQISSEVPQNLSASRPQDRQFILSSKKLLLSDSGFYLCAWSLTQAGPYGYTFGSGTRLTVV.